This T cell receptor (beta chain) derives from a study of T-cell reconstitution after alpha-beta-depleted transplantation in children. Unique molecular identifiers tagged the TCRbeta library. TCRdb re-derived calls from the PCR reads in MiXCR, one entry per CDR3 protein. The data contain about 200,000 distinct CDR3 sequences, 6.6% of them singletons. Germline V lookup: CDR1 LGHDT, CDR2 YNNKEL (reference sequence). The CDR3 consists of 12 residues. Trimming stripped 3 bases from V and 3 bases from J, with 5 bases between. General observations from the study: Surviving recipient T cells and intrathymic progenitors accounted for some patients' high TCRbeta diversity at day 60. One year after transplant, T-cell counts and diversity came mostly from newly produced T cells.

A note on this clonotype: The antigen is not known.

The sequence derives from a boy aged 2 to 10 with acute lymphoblastic leukemia, due to receive a stem cell transplant. Sequenced here: PBMCs, sampled before TCRalphabeta/CD19-depleted stem cell transplant. This sequence joins TRBV3-1 and TRBJ2-5, with D hard to call. In DNA form, the CDR3 reads TGTGCCAGCAGCCATGGGAAAGAGACCCAGTACTTC. Protein: CASSHGKETQYF.